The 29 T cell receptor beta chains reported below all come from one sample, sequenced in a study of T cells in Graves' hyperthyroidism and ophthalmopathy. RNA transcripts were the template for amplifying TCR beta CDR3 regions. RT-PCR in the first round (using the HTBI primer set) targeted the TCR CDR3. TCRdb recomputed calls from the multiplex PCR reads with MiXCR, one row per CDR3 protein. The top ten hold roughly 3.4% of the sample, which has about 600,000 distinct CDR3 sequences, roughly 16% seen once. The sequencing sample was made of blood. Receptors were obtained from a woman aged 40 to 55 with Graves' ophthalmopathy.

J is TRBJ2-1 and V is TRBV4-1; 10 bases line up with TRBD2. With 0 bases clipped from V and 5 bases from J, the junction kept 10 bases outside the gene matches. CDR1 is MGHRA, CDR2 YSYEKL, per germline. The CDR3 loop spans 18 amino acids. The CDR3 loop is CASSQDPSGRARDNEQFF. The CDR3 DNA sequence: TGCGCCAGCAGCCAAGATCCCAGCGGGAGGGCCCGGGACAATGAGCAGTTCTTC.

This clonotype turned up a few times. The CDR3 reads CAWSLGTDTQYF. CDR3 sequence (DNA): TGTGCCTGGAGTCTGGGCACAGATACGCAGTATTTT. The gene calls are TRBV30 and TRBJ2-3; D remains ambiguous. Germline CDR1 GTSNPN, CDR2 SVGIG (reference sequence). This CDR3 has 12 amino acids. The ends were cut back, 2 bases at V and 1 base at J, with 4 bases in the middle.

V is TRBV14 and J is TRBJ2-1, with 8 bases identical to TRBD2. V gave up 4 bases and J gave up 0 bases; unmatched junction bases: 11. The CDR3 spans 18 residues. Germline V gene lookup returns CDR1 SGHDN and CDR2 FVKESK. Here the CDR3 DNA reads TGTGCCAGCAGCCCGCTACAGGGAAGCGGGAGCTCCTACAATGAGCAGTTCTTC. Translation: CASSPLQGSGSSYNEQFF.

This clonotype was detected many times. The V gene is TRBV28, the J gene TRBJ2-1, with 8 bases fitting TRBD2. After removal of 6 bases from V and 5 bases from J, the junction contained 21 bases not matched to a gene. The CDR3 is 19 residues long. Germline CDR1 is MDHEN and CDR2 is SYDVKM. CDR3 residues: CASSSTRRLEGGRNNEQFF. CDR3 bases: TGTGCCAGCAGCTCCACACGCCGCCTTGAGGGCGGGAGGAACAATGAGCAGTTCTTC. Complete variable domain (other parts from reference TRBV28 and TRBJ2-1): DVKVTQSSRYLVKRTGEKVFLECVQDMDHENMFWYRQDPGLGLRLIYFSYDVKMKEKGDIPEGYSVSREKKERFSLILESASTNQTSMYLCASSSTRRLEGGRNNEQFFGPGTRLTVL.

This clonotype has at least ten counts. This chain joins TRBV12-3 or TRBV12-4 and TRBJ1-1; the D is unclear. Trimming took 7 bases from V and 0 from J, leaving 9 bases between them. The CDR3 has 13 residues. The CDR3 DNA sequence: TGTGCCAGCAACATCCACCTGAACACTGAAGCTTTCTTT. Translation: CASNIHLNTEAFF.

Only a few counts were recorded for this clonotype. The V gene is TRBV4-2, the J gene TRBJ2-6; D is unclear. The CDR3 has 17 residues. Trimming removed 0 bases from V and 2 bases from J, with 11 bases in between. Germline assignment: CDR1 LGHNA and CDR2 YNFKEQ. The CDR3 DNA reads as TGTGCCAGCAGCCAAGATCCCAATATTCCTGGGGCCAACGTCCTGACTTTC. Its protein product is CASSQDPNIPGANVLTF.

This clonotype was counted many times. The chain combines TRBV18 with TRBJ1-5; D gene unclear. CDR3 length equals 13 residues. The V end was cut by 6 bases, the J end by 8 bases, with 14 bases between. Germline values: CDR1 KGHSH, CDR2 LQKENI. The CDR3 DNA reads TGTGCCAGCTCCCTGGGAGGGAATAAGCCCCAGCATTTT. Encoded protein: CASSLGGNKPQHF.

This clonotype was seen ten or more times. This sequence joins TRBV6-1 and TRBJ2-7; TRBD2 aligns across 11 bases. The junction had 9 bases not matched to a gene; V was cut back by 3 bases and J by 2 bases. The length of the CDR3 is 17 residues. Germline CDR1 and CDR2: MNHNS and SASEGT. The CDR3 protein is CASSDTGLAGGPYEQYF. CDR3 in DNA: TGTGCCAGCAGTGACACGGGCCTAGCGGGGGGCCCCTACGAGCAGTACTTC.

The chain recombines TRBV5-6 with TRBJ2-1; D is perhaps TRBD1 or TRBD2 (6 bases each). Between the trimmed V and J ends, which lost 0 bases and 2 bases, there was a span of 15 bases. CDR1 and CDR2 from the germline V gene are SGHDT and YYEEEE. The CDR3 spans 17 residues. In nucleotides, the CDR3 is TGTGCCAGCAGCTTGGTAGGGGGAGGCCTCCCCTACAATGAGCAGTTCTTC. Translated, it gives CASSLVGGGLPYNEQFF.

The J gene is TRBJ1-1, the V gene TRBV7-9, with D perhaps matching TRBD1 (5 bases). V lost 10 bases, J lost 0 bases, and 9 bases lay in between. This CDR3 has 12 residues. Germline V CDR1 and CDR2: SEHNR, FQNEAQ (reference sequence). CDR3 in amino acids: CAIGTVNTEAFF. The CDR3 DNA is TGTGCCATCGGGACGGTGAACACTGAAGCTTTCTTT.

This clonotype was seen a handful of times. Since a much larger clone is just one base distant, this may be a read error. CDR3 in DNA: TGCAGTGCTAGACGGGGGGGCTCCTACAATAAGCAGTTCTTC. Translation: CSARRGGSYNKQFF. The rearrangement links TRBV20-1 to TRBJ2-1; 8 nucleotides agree with TRBD2. The germline V gene encodes CDR1 DFQATT and CDR2 SNEGSKA (reference sequence). This CDR3 has 14 amino acids.

As DNA, the CDR3 is TGCGCCAGCAGTGAGTCTGTTAGCGCCACTGAGCAGTTCTTC. Its protein product is CASSESVSATEQFF. The chain recombines TRBV10-2 with TRBJ2-1; perhaps TRBD2 as D (5 bases). Trimming took 0 bases from V and 9 from J, leaving 12 bases between them. Germline CDR1 and CDR2: WSHSY and SAAADI. This CDR3 is built from 14 residues.

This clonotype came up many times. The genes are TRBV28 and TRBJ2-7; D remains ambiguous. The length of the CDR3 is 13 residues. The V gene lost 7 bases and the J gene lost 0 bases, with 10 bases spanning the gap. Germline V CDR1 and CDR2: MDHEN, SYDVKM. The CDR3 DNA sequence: TGTGCCAGCACCAACGGATTCTCCTACGAGCAGTACTTC. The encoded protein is CASTNGFSYEQYF.

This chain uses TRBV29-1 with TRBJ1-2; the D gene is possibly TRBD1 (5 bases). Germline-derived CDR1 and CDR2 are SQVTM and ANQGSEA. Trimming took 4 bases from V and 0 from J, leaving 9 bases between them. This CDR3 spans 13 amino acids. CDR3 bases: TGCAGCGTTGGGACACCATCTAACTATGGCTACACCTTC. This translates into CSVGTPSNYGYTF.

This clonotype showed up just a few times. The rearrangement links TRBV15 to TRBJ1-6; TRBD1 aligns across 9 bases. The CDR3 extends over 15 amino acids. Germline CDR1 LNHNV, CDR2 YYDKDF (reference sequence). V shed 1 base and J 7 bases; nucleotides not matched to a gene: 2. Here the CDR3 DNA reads TGTGCCACCAGCAGAGCGACAGGGGGGAATTCACCCCTCCACTTT. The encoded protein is CATSRATGGNSPLHF.

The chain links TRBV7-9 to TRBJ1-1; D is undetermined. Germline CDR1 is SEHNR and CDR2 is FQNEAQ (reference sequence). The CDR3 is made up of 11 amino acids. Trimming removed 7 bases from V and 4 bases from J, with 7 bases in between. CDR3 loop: CASIASTEAFF. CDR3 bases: TGTGCCAGCATTGCGAGCACTGAAGCTTTCTTT.

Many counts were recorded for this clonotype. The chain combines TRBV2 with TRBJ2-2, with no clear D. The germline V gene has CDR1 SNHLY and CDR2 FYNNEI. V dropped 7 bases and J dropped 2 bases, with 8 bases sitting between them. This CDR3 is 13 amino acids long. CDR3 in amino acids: CASKGRNTGELFF. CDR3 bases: TGTGCCAGCAAAGGACGTAACACCGGGGAGCTGTTTTTT.

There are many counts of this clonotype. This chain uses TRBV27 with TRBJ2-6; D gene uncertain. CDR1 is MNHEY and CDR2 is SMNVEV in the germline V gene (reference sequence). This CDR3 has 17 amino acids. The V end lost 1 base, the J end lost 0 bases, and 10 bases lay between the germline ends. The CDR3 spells CASSLFAENSGANVLTF. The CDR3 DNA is TGTGCCAGCAGTTTATTTGCGGAGAACTCTGGGGCCAACGTCCTGACTTTC.

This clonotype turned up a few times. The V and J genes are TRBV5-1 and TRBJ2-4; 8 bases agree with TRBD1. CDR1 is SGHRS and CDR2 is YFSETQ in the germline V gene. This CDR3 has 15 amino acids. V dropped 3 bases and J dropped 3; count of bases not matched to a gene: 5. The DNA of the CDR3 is TGCGCCAGCAGCTCTTCACAGGGGGACAAAAACATTCAGTACTTC. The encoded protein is CASSSSQGDKNIQYF.

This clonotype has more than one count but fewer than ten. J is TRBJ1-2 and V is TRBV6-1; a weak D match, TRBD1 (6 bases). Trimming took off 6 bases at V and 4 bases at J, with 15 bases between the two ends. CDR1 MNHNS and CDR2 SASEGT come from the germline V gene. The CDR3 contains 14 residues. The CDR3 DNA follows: TGTGCCAGCAGCCTAACAGGGTCGGGCTATGGCTACACCTTC. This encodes CASSLTGSGYGYTF.

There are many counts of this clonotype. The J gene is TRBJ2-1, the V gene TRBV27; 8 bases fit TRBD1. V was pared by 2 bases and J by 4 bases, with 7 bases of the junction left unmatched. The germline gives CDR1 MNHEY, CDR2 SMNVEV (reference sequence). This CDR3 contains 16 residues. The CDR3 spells CASSLVGDRPYNEQFF. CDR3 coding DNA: TGTGCCAGCAGTTTAGTCGGGGACAGGCCGTACAATGAGCAGTTCTTC.

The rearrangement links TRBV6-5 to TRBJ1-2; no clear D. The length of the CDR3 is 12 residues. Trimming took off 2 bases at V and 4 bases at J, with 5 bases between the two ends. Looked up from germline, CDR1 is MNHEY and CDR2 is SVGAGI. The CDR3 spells CASSYGSYGYTF. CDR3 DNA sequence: TGTGCCAGCAGTTACGGGTCCTATGGCTACACCTTC.

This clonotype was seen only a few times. CDR3 protein: CATCRGGTGEKLFF. CDR3 DNA sequence: TGTGCCACCTGCCGAGGTGGGACAGGGGAAAAACTGTTTTTT. The rearrangement uses TRBV6-1 and TRBJ1-4; TRBD1 aligns across 9 bases. Germline V gene data show CDR1 as MNHNS and CDR2 as SASEGT. The CDR3 runs to 14 residues. The J segment lost 8 bases and the V segment lost 10 bases, leaving 11 bases of the junction unmatched.

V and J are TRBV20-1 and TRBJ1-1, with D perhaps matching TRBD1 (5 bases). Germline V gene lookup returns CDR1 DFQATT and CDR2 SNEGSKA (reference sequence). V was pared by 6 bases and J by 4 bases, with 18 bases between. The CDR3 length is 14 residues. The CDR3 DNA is TGCAGTGCCAATAAGGGGAGTAGGGGCACTGAAGCTTTCTTT. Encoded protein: CSANKGSRGTEAFF.

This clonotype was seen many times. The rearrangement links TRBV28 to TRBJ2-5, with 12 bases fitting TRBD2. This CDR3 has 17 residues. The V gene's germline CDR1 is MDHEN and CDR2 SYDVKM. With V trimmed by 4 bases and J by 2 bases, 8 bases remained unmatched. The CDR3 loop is CASSSRLAGVFQETQYF. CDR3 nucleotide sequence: TGTGCCAGCAGTTCCCGACTAGCGGGAGTATTTCAAGAGACCCAGTACTTC.

The CDR3 DNA is TGTGCCAGCAGTCCCCTCGGGATGGGGAGCTACGAGCAGTACTTC. Residues: CASSPLGMGSYEQYF. The chain joins TRBV6-2 or TRBV6-3 to TRBJ2-7; tentative D call: TRBD2 (5 bases). The length of the CDR3 is 15 residues. Trimming pared 5 bases from V and 3 bases from J, leaving 17 bases between. Looked up from germline, CDR1 is MNHEY and CDR2 is SVGEGT.

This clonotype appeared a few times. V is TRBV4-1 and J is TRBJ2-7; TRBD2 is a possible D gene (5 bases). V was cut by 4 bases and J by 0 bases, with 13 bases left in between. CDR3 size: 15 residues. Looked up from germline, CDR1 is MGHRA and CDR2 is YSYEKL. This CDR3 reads CASSLARLPSYEQYF. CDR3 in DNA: TGCGCCAGCAGCCTAGCGCGGCTCCCCTCCTACGAGCAGTACTTC.

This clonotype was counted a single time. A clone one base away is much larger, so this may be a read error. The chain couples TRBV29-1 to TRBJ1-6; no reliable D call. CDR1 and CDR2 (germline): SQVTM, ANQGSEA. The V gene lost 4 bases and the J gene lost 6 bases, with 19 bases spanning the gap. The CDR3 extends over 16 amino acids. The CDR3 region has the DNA TGCAGCGTTGCCACGGAGGGTCAGCTAATTAATTCACCCCTCCACTTT. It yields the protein CSVATEGQLINSPLHF. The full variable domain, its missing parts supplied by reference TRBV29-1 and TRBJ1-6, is SAVISQKPSRDICQRGTSLTIQCQVDSQVTMMFWYRQQPGQSLTLIATANQGSEATYESGFVIDKFPISRPNLTFSTLTVSNMSPEDSSIYLCSVATEGQLINSPLHFGNGTRLTVT.

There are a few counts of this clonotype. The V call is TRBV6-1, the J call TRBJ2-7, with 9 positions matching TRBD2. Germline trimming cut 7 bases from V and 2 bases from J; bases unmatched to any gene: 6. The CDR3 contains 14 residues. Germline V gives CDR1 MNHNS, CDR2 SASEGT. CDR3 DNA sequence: TGTGCCAGCACCCCTAGCGGGACCCCCTACGAGCAGTACTTC. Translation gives CASTPSGTPYEQYF.